The 21 T cell receptor beta chains in this list originate from one sample, sequenced in a study of regulatory T cells in long-lasting Graves disease. Time point reported: persistent/refractory GD, antithyroid drugs over 5 years with positive TRAb. TCR sequences were obtained from RNA taken from PBMCs. The TCR beta library used iRepertoire HTBI primers with Arm-PCR amplification of CDR3. MiXCR was run by TCRdb on the multiplex PCR reads, yielding one entry per CDR3 protein. The data show a few hundred thousand distinct CDR3 sequences, 23% seen once. Sample: peripheral blood mononuclear cells (PBMCs), taken when the disease was refractory, from a patient treated with antithyroid drugs. The source of these receptors is a female donor with Graves disease.

This clonotype was picked up a small number of times. The chain links TRBV20-1 to TRBJ2-7; D gene unclear. V was clipped by 3 bases and J by 0 bases, with 9 bases between them. Germline values: CDR1 DFQATT, CDR2 SNEGSKA (reference sequence). This CDR3 has 13 residues. CDR3 DNA: TGCAGTGCTAGGTGGCAGCCCTCCTACGAGCAGTACTTC. The encoded protein is CSARWQPSYEQYF.

This clonotype was detected many times. V gene TRBV28 combines with J gene TRBJ1-3; D may be TRBD1 (5 bases). The CDR3 is 14 residues long. Germline V gene data show CDR1 as MDHEN and CDR2 as SYDVKM. The ends were cut back, 4 bases at V and 1 base at J, with 8 bases in the middle. CDR3 residues: CASSSRDSGNTIYF. The CDR3 region has the DNA TGTGCCAGCAGTTCCAGGGATTCTGGAAACACCATATATTTT.

This sequence joins TRBV19 and TRBJ2-2; 11 positions agree with TRBD1. The CDR3 is 16 amino acids. The ends lost 6 bases at V and 4 bases at J; junction bases unmatched: 7. Germline V gene data show CDR1 as LNHDA and CDR2 as SQIVND (reference sequence). The CDR3 bases are TGTGCCAGTAGAGGACAGGGGGCTCCAGGCACCGGGGAGCTGTTTTTT. The encoded protein is CASRGQGAPGTGELFF.

This clonotype was seen more than once but under ten times. The chain uses TRBV7-9 and TRBJ2-7; TRBD2 might be the D (6 bases). CDR1 SEHNR and CDR2 FQNEAQ come from the germline V gene (reference sequence). CDR3 size: 13 residues. Trimming pared 10 bases from V and 1 base from J, leaving 14 bases between. The CDR3 loop reads CATMGRESYEQYF. DNA for the CDR3: TGTGCCACAATGGGGCGGGAATCCTACGAGCAGTACTTC.

This clonotype was observed many times. J is TRBJ1-2 and V is TRBV2; TRBD1 might be the D (5 bases). CDR1 and CDR2 from the germline V gene are SNHLY and FYNNEI. Between the trimmed V and J ends, which lost 1 base and 5 bases, there was a span of 14 bases. This CDR3 comprises 15 residues. The CDR3 DNA sequence: TGTGCCAGCAGTGAAGTCTCGGGACGGCCTTATGGCTACACCTTC. Translated: CASSEVSGRPYGYTF. The complete variable domain, with remaining parts taken from reference TRBV2 and TRBJ1-2, reads EPEVTQTPSHQVTQMGQEVILRCVPISNHLYFYWYRQILGQKVEFLVSFYNNEISEKSEIFDDQFSVERPDGSNFTLKIRSTKLEDSAMYFCASSEVSGRPYGYTFGSGTRLTVV.

CDR3 residues: CASSLKFPARDRGTNEQYF. CDR3 coding DNA: TGTGCCAGCAGTCTGAAATTTCCCGCCCGGGACAGGGGGACCAACGAGCAGTACTTC. The V and J genes are TRBV28 and TRBJ2-7, with TRBD1 matching over 11 bases. This CDR3 region has 19 residues. Germline V gene lookup returns CDR1 MDHEN and CDR2 SYDVKM. Germline trimming cut 5 bases from V and 5 bases from J; bases unmatched to any gene: 20. The full variable domain, in which reference TRBV28 and TRBJ2-7 provide the parts outside the CDR3, is DVKVTQSSRYLVKRTGEKVFLECVQDMDHENMFWYRQDPGLGLRLIYFSYDVKMKEKGDIPEGYSVSREKKERFSLILESASTNQTSMYLCASSLKFPARDRGTNEQYFGPGTRLTVT.

This clonotype was recorded at least ten times. J is TRBJ2-7 and V is TRBV2; unclear D gene. With 2 bases removed from V and 4 bases from J, the gap between germline ends came to 9 bases. The germline CDR1 and CDR2 sequences are SNHLY and FYNNEI. This CDR3 comprises 13 residues. CDR3 protein: CASSEKRWYEQYF. The CDR3 DNA sequence: TGTGCCAGCAGTGAAAAGAGGTGGTACGAGCAGTACTTC.

This clonotype was counted ten times or more. The chain uses TRBV12-3 or TRBV12-4 and TRBJ1-3; possibly TRBD1 for D (5 bases). Trimming cost V 4 bases and J 3 bases, with 10 bases left between them. CDR3 length equals 14 residues. The DNA for the CDR3 is TGTGCCAGCAGTTGGGGACGGAATGGAAACACCATATATTTT. The encoded protein is CASSWGRNGNTIYF.

This clonotype was picked up one time. The rearrangement links TRBV19 to TRBJ2-5, with D possibly being TRBD2 (5 bases). Germline loops: CDR1 LNHDA, CDR2 SQIVND (reference sequence). The CDR3 is 14 residues long. The germline V and J ends were trimmed by 3 bases and 5 bases, with 13 bases remaining between them. The CDR3 here is CASSIGLPRETQYF. The CDR3 nucleotides read TGTGCCAGTAGTATTGGACTCCCGAGGGAGACCCAGTACTTC. The variable domain in full, completed from reference TRBV19 and TRBJ2-5, reads DGGITQSPKYLFRKEGQNVTLSCEQNLNHDAMYWYRQDPGQGLRLIYYSQIVNDFQKGDIAEGYSVSREKKESFPLTVTSAQKNPTAFYLCASSIGLPRETQYFGPGTRLLVL.

The V call is TRBV6-9, the J call TRBJ2-7; 8 bases agree with TRBD1. The CDR3 is made up of 16 amino acids. Trimming at V came to 3 bases and at J to 7 bases, leaving 14 bases not matched to a gene. Looked up from germline, CDR1 is MNHGY and CDR2 is SVAAGI. The CDR3 loop is CASSYLAGQGLGEQYF. The CDR3, as DNA: TGTGCCAGCAGTTACCTAGCCGGACAGGGCTTGGGGGAGCAGTACTTC.

This clonotype was seen at least ten times. J is TRBJ2-7 and V is TRBV7-2; the D gene is possibly TRBD1 (5 bases). CDR3 length: 12 amino acids. V was cut by 5 bases and J by 6 bases, with 11 bases left in between. Looked up from germline, CDR1 is SGHTA and CDR2 is FQGNSA. The CDR3 DNA follows: TGTGCCAGCAGCCAAGGGGTGAGCGAGCAGTACTTC. Translation: CASSQGVSEQYF.

This rearrangement joins TRBV29-1 to TRBJ1-5, with TRBD1 as a possible D gene (5 bases). The CDR3 contains 12 residues. V was trimmed by 6 bases and J by 5 bases, leaving 11 bases between them. Germline V lookup: CDR1 SQVTM, CDR2 ANQGSEA. CDR3 sequence (DNA): TGCAGCGTGGGAGGACACGATCAGCCCCAGCATTTT. Translation gives CSVGGHDQPQHF.

This clonotype was counted at least ten times. The chain combines TRBV28 with TRBJ2-7; the match to TRBD2 covers 9 bases. J was trimmed by 5 bases and V by 3 bases; bases with no gene match: 8. Germline CDR1 MDHEN, CDR2 SYDVKM. This CDR3 is 15 amino acids long. The CDR3: CASSFSGSRSDEQYF. The CDR3 DNA follows: TGTGCCAGCAGTTTTAGCGGGAGCAGGTCAGACGAGCAGTACTTC.

Concerning this clonotype: This may come from a read error, since a much larger clone is one base off. CDR3 protein: CVSSFLGSLGKLFF. The CDR3 DNA is TGTGTCAGCAGTTTTCTAGGCAGCTTGGGAAAACTGTTTTTT. The chain couples TRBV28 to TRBJ1-4; D is undetermined. Per germline, CDR1 MDHEN and CDR2 SYDVKM. The CDR3 has 14 residues.

This rearrangement joins TRBV7-9 to TRBJ2-7, with TRBD1 identical over 8 bases. J was trimmed by 5 bases and V by 5 bases; bases with no gene match: 14. Germline V gives CDR1 SEHNR, CDR2 FQNEAQ (reference sequence). The CDR3 runs 16 residues. CDR3: CASSLRGQDLAHEQYF. CDR3 coding DNA: TGTGCCAGCAGCCTCCGGGGACAGGACTTGGCCCACGAGCAGTACTTC.

The chain links TRBV20-1 to TRBJ1-1; tentative D call: TRBD1 (6 bases). V lost 6 bases and J lost 2, with 19 bases in between. CDR1 and CDR2 from the germline V gene are DFQATT and SNEGSKA (reference sequence). The CDR3 totals 15 residues. The CDR3, as DNA: TGCAGTGCCGCTCCTGGGGGCAGGGGAAACACTGAAGCTTTCTTT. It encodes CSAAPGGRGNTEAFF.

Ten or more counts support this clonotype. The chain is built from TRBV2 and TRBJ1-5; possible D gene TRBD1, 5 bases. Germline CDR1 SNHLY, CDR2 FYNNEI. The CDR3 is 16 residues long. Trimming removed 5 bases from V and 7 bases from J, with 21 bases in between. The CDR3 here is CASSKERTGELQPQHF. CDR3 coding DNA: TGTGCCAGCAGTAAAGAACGAACAGGCGAATTGCAGCCCCAGCATTTT.

This clonotype was seen at least ten times. The V gene is TRBV7-2, the J gene TRBJ2-7; D is ambiguous. This CDR3 has 13 amino acids. Deletions cut 6 bases from V and 4 bases from J, with 13 bases between. Germline lookup yields CDR1 SGHTA and CDR2 FQGNSA. CDR3 DNA: TGTGCCAGCAGTCTAACGCTGGGGTACGAGCAGTACTTC. It yields the protein CASSLTLGYEQYF. The whole variable domain, filled in from reference TRBV7-2 and TRBJ2-7, reads GAGVSQSPSNKVTEKGKDVELRCDPISGHTALYWYRQSLGQGLEFLIYFQGNSAPDKSGLPSDRFSAERTGGSVSTLTIQRTQQEDSAVYLCASSLTLGYEQYFGPGTRLTVT.

This clonotype was observed many times. The J gene is TRBJ1-5, the V gene TRBV28, with 7 positions matching TRBD1. The CDR3 contains 16 residues. The ends lost 6 bases at V and 4 bases at J; junction bases unmatched: 12. CDR1 is MDHEN, CDR2 SYDVKM, per germline. CDR3 loop: CASSSLRQGGNQPQHF. The CDR3 coding sequence is TGTGCCAGCAGCTCCCTACGACAGGGAGGGAATCAGCCCCAGCATTTT.

V and J are TRBV20-1 and TRBJ1-1, with a possible D match to TRBD1 (6 bases). The V end was cut by 5 bases, the J end by 1 base, with 14 bases between. This CDR3 contains 14 residues. CDR1 is DFQATT, CDR2 SNEGSKA, per germline (reference sequence). Here the CDR3 DNA reads TGCAGTGCTTGGTCGGGACACAAGAACACTGAAGCTTTCTTT. It codes for CSAWSGHKNTEAFF.

This clonotype has at least ten counts. The chain has TRBV10-2 and TRBJ1-2; perhaps TRBD1 as D (6 bases). The germline V gene has CDR1 WSHSY and CDR2 SAAADI. V gave up 3 bases and J gave up 5 bases, with 13 bases separating them. This CDR3 region has 14 residues. The CDR3 nucleotides read TGCGCCAGCAGTGACGCCAGGACAGAATATGGCTACACCTTC. This encodes CASSDARTEYGYTF.